This T cell receptor beta chain is drawn from a study of Graves' ophthalmopathy and Graves' hyperthyroidism (dated by TCRdb to about 2018). Some background on the complete study: Peripheral blood was collected before any treatment was given, at the time of initial diagnosis. Following sampling, methimazole starting at 30 mg daily was administered to hyperthyroidism patients, and high-dose intravenous methylprednisolone was administered to ophthalmopathy patients. To explore V-J signatures distinguishing ophthalmopathy from hyperthyroidism, a discovery set of more than 95 patients (around 44 ophthalmopathy, some 57 stable hyperthyroidism) was enrolled. An independent validation cohort comprised some 19 hyperthyroidism patients and some 16 patients who later progressed from hyperthyroidism to ophthalmopathy. In total, over 130 blood samples were TCR-sequenced: fewer than 50 ophthalmopathy, roughly 80 hyperthyroidism and roughly 17 hyperthyroidism-to-ophthalmopathy patients. The study used signatures of the TCR beta repertoire to tell Graves' ophthalmopathy apart from Graves' hyperthyroidism and to predict which patients would progress to ophthalmopathy. T-cell repertoires of thyroid tissue and blood were compared in over five hyperthyroidism patients. What the study reported, not specific to this receptor: In cross-validation, the 13-signature model distinguished ophthalmopathy from stable hyperthyroidism with around 90% sensitivity and 81.08% specificity, while in the test set the corresponding values were approximately 80% and 75%. In validation, the model predicted ophthalmopathy progression with 55% to 71% sensitivity and approximately 75% specificity; some 13 predicted patients were CT-confirmed with GO in a median of approximately six months. Most of the expanded thyroid clonotypes with a frequency above 0.001 were also detected in blood, and it was suggested that the thyroid immune response may be reflected by blood repertoires. No statistical method was used to set the sample size in advance, and the investigators knew which group each participant was assigned to.

This clonotype was picked up many times. Its antigen remains undetermined. Per-base qualities were not stored, and no clone one base away is much larger. For repertoire sequencing, the TCR beta CDR3 regions were amplified from RNA transcripts. The first round of RT-PCR was done with HTBI primers and the Qiagen OneStep RT-PCR kit, and was followed by a second round of multiplex PCR, then size selection and purification. The libraries underwent paired-end sequencing with 100 bp reads on an Illumina HiSeq2000. On the authors' methods: Reads were processed with SOAPnuke, discarding reads with adapters, uncalled bases, mean Phred below 15, or no exact constant-primer or identifier match. COPE v1.2.5 was used to merge high-quality paired reads. Each unique nucleotide sequence was treated as a clonotype, and MiTCR v1.1 was used to align the clonotypes to the IMGT TRB V, D and J references. The analysis was limited to V-J combinations with a frequency above 0.0001, which together covered over 98% of repertoires. For each V-J combination, a TCR clonal expansion and chaos score was defined as F50 clonal expansion divided by the chaos observed in the TCRdist matrix. Welch's t-statistics and random forest were used to narrow the features down to roughly twelve V-J combinations, which were then fed into a naive Bayes classifier. The similarity between thyroid and blood repertoires was quantified using the Morisita-Horn index. The public reads were reprocessed in TCRdb via fastp at Q25 and MiXCR, keeping in-frame beta chains. Duplicate CDR3 protein sequences are folded into a single record with the most common DNA and genes. TCRdb, rather than the study authors, made the V and J calls. This sample has 300,000 to 450,000 distinct CDR3 sequences in its table, and roughly 17% of those were observed once. The ten largest clones take up 2.4% of the sample.

A patient counted as having stable hyperthyroidism if there was no progression to ophthalmopathy within 18 months of follow-up. The hyperthyroidism patients were 18 to 65 years old and newly diagnosed, with a disease duration of less than 2 months. Patients were excluded if they had other autoimmune diseases, uncontrolled infections, pregnancy or lactation. Diagnosis was based on clinical symptoms, serum thyroxine, TRAb, thyroid ultrasound and orbital computed tomography. PBMCs were isolated from about 10 ml of fresh peripheral blood by Ficoll-Paque density gradient centrifugation. Total RNA was extracted with Trizol reagent and quality-checked on an Agilent 2100 Bioanalyzer. Per the germline V gene, MNHNS is the CDR1 and SASEGT is the CDR2. V drops 3 bases and J drops 4 bases, leaving 12 bases in between. The CDR3 spans 14 residues, from the cysteine through the phenylalanine. The only DNA kept is the CDR3, 42 bases in frame from the first base.

The sequenced sample was peripheral blood. The TCR comes from an adult woman with stable Graves' hyperthyroidism. The chain employs TRBV6-1 and TRBJ1-2; TRBD1 is a weak D gene call, 5 bases matching. The CDR3 reads as follows: CASSEFGRVYGYTF. The nucleotide sequence is given as TGTGCCAGCAGTGAGTTCGGCAGGGTCTATGGCTACACCTTC.